A single sample is the source of the 12 T cell receptor beta chains below, sequenced in a study of lymphopenia after photon versus proton radiotherapy. Profiled with immunoSEQ multiplex PCR; TCRdb holds only in-frame clones, not every one. Among tens of thousands of clones listed, about 88% were seen once. The sequencing used peripheral blood, collected from a patient treated with proton-based radiotherapy. Receptor source: a man in his sixties with pancreatic cancer.

The J gene is TRBJ2-5, the V gene TRBV28, with 7 bases aligning to TRBD1. V was pared by 7 bases and J by 3 bases, with 2 bases of the junction left unmatched. CDR1 is MDHEN and CDR2 is SYDVKM in the germline V gene. The CDR3 runs to 12 residues. The CDR3: CASTGTEETQYF. For the CDR3, the DNA is TGTGCCAGCACTGGGACAGAAGAGACCCAGTACTTC.

The chain has TRBV11-2 and TRBJ2-7, with D possibly being TRBD2 (6 bases). CDR3 size: 15 residues. V was clipped by 1 base and J by 9 bases, with 19 bases between them. Per the germline V gene, CDR1 is SGHAT and CDR2 is FQNNGV. In DNA form, the CDR3 reads TGTGCCAGCAGCTTAGTTACCGGGAGCTTCCACAGGCAGTACTTC. Encoded protein: CASSLVTGSFHRQYF.

The genes are TRBV9 and TRBJ2-5, with 8 bases matching TRBD1. The germline V gene has CDR1 SGDLS and CDR2 YYNGEE. The J segment lost 5 bases and the V segment lost 2 bases, leaving 11 bases of the junction unmatched. CDR3 length: 16 amino acids. CDR3 sequence: CASSVGNPGGGETQYF. The CDR3 DNA follows: TGTGCCAGCAGCGTGGGGAACCCAGGGGGCGGGGAGACCCAGTACTTC. Variable domain in full (rest from reference TRBV9 and TRBJ2-5): DSGVTQTPKHLITATGQRVTLRCSPRSGDLSVYWYQQSLDQGLQFLIQYYNGEERAKGNILERFSAQQFPDLHSELNLSSLELGDSALYFCASSVGNPGGGETQYFGPGTRLLVL.

The gene calls are TRBV7-9 and TRBJ1-1; D not certain. From germline, CDR1 is SEHNR and CDR2 FQNEAQ (reference sequence). V dropped 1 base and J dropped 3 bases, with 12 bases sitting between them. The CDR3 covers 15 residues. The CDR3 DNA is TGTGCCAGCAGCTTAGGTCTGCGAGAAGACACTGAAGCTTTCTTT. Residues: CASSLGLREDTEAFF.

V and J are TRBV4-1 and TRBJ1-2; D remains ambiguous. Germline-derived CDR1 and CDR2 are MGHRA and YSYEKL. The V end was cut by 0 bases, the J end by 9 bases, with 11 bases between. The CDR3 spans 13 residues. The CDR3 DNA sequence: TGCGCCAGCAGCCAAGATCCGTCGGGGAGCTACACCTTC. Protein product: CASSQDPSGSYTF.

The chain combines TRBV21-1 with TRBJ2-6; TRBD2, the D gene given by the table, was not confirmed from the DNA. TRBV21-1 is reported as a pseudogene. The CDR3 is 17 amino acids. The CDR3 DNA follows: TGTGCCAGCAGCAAATCGGAGGGAAGGGCTGGGGCCAACGTCCTGACTTTC. Translating gives CASSKSEGRAGANVLTF.

The chain recombines TRBV15 with TRBJ2-1; TRBD1 is a possible D gene (5 bases). Trimming cost V 3 bases and J 6 bases, with 15 bases left between them. This CDR3 is 15 amino acids long. The germline gives CDR1 LNHNV, CDR2 YYDKDF (reference sequence). Here the CDR3 DNA reads TGTGCCACCAGCAGGGGGCAGGGTTTATTCAATGAGCAGTTCTTC. As protein: CATSRGQGLFNEQFF.

V and J are TRBV20-1 and TRBJ2-5; 10 bases line up with TRBD2. Germline lookup yields CDR1 DFQATT and CDR2 SNEGSKA (reference sequence). Trimming took 5 bases from V and 14 from J; bases not matched to a gene: 5. The CDR3 length is 10 residues. CDR3 nucleotides: TGCAGTGCTGATAGCGGGAGGCGTTACTTC. It yields the protein CSADSGRRYF.

The genes are TRBV29-1 and TRBJ1-3; D call uncertain. The germline CDR1 and CDR2 sequences are SQVTM and ANQGSEA. The CDR3 totals 12 residues. V was trimmed by 5 bases and J by 2 bases, leaving 7 bases between them. CDR3 in amino acids: CSVRGTGNTIYF. CDR3 DNA: TGCAGCGTTCGGGGTACTGGAAACACCATATATTTT.

The CDR3 nucleotides are TGTGCCAGCACTGGTGGGCCTCTTGGCGGTACGCAGTATTTT. Protein product: CASTGGPLGGTQYF. This chain joins TRBV6-5 and TRBJ2-3, with D unclear. The germline V gene has CDR1 MNHEY and CDR2 SVGAGI. Trimming removed 7 bases at V and 8 bases at J, with 19 bases between. The CDR3 sequence is 14 residues long.

The CDR3 nucleotides read TGTGCCTGGAGTGTATCGGGACGAGGGAATTCACCCCTCCACTTT. Translated: CAWSVSGRGNSPLHF. V and J are TRBV30 and TRBJ1-6, with D possibly TRBD1 on 5 matching bases. The CDR3 loop spans 15 amino acids. Trimming took 0 bases from V and 7 from J, leaving 13 bases between them. CDR1 and CDR2 (germline): GTSNPN, SVGIG (reference sequence).

The rearrangement links TRBV28 to TRBJ2-1; a weak D match, TRBD1 (5 bases). Trimming left V 4 bases short and J 10 bases short, with 11 bases between. This CDR3 is built from 12 residues. Germline V gene data show CDR1 as MDHEN and CDR2 as SYDVKM. The CDR3 protein is CASSSPRGEQFF. CDR3 DNA sequence: TGTGCCAGCAGTTCTCCTAGGGGAGAGCAGTTCTTC.